The 20 T cell receptor beta chains in this list originate from one sample, sequenced in a study of T cells in Graves' hyperthyroidism and ophthalmopathy. Amplified TCR beta CDR3 regions derived from RNA transcripts. With the HTBI primer set, the TCR CDR3 went through a first round of RT-PCR. MiXCR was run by TCRdb on the multiplex PCR reads, yielding one entry per CDR3 protein. The data hold about 770,000 distinct CDR3 sequences, with roughly a sixth observed a single time. Material: blood. These TCRs come from a woman aged 50 to 60 with Graves' hyperthyroidism that later progressed to Graves' ophthalmopathy.

The chain employs TRBV3-1 and TRBJ2-2; 13 bases align to TRBD2. V dropped 5 bases and J dropped 7; count of bases not matched to a gene: 16. The CDR3 contains 19 residues. The germline gives CDR1 LGHDT, CDR2 YNNKEL (reference sequence). The CDR3 DNA reads as TGTGCCAGCAGCAGCACCGGACTAGCGGGGGCGGAAAGAATCGGGGAGCTGTTTTTT. Translating it yields CASSSTGLAGAERIGELFF.

The genes are TRBV6-2 or TRBV6-3 and TRBJ1-5, with 8 nucleotides matching TRBD1. The CDR3 loop spans 13 amino acids. Germline V gene data show CDR1 as MNHEY and CDR2 as SVGEGT. Trimming removed 6 bases from V and 7 bases from J; junction bases left unmatched: 5. The CDR3 reads CASRSGGRQPQHF. In DNA, the CDR3 is TGTGCCAGCAGATCAGGGGGCCGACAGCCCCAGCATTTT.

This clonotype was counted ten times or more. This chain joins TRBV18 and TRBJ2-1, with 9 positions matching TRBD1. Germline CDR1 and CDR2: KGHSH and LQKENI. With V trimmed by 6 bases and J by 8 bases, 11 bases remained unmatched. CDR3 length: 15 residues. In DNA, the CDR3 is TGTGCCAGCTCCCTTGGACAGGGGCCTATGTATGAGCAGTTCTTC. Encoded protein: CASSLGQGPMYEQFF.

In this sample, this clonotype turned up a few times. This sequence joins TRBV10-3 and TRBJ2-5; D is unclear. From germline, CDR1 is ENHRY and CDR2 SYGVKD. CDR3 length equals 13 residues. V lost 10 bases, J lost 4 bases, and 16 bases lay in between. The CDR3 here is CATFGSTRETQYF. The DNA for the CDR3 is TGTGCCACCTTCGGTAGTACCCGAGAGACCCAGTACTTC.

The V gene is TRBV20-1, the J gene TRBJ2-3; D ambiguous. Germline assignment: CDR1 DFQATT and CDR2 SNEGSKA (reference sequence). V lost 3 bases and J 6 bases, leaving 7 bases between the germline ends. The CDR3 has 11 amino acids. The CDR3 reads CSASFLDTQYF. Written as DNA, the CDR3 is TGCAGTGCTAGTTTTCTGGATACGCAGTATTTT.

This clonotype was detected many times. The rearrangement joins TRBV3-1 to TRBJ2-2; D remains unclear. The germline gives CDR1 LGHDT, CDR2 YNNKEL (reference sequence). Trimming cost V 1 base and J 3 bases, with 12 bases left between them. The length of the CDR3 is 16 residues. The CDR3 here is CASSQVSGRDTGELFF. The CDR3 bases are TGTGCCAGCAGCCAAGTTTCAGGCCGTGACACCGGGGAGCTGTTTTTT.

This clonotype has a handful of counts. This may come from a read error, since a much larger clone is one base off. The chain has TRBV11-1 and TRBJ1-2; D is unclear. Trimming removed 3 bases from V and 6 bases from J, with 11 bases in between. Germline CDR1 reads SGHAT; CDR2 reads FQDESV (reference sequence). This CDR3 has 13 amino acids. The CDR3: CASSLGLNHGYTF. The CDR3 DNA sequence: TGTGCCAGCAGCTTGGGCCTGAACCATGGCTACACCTTC.

This rearrangement joins TRBV30 to TRBJ2-2, with D perhaps matching TRBD1 (6 bases). Germline values: CDR1 GTSNPN, CDR2 SVGIG (reference sequence). V dropped 3 bases and J dropped 2 bases, with 10 bases sitting between them. This CDR3 region has 14 residues. The CDR3 DNA reads TGTGCCTGGAGCTCCGGGACAAACACCGGGGAGCTGTTTTTT. This encodes CAWSSGTNTGELFF.

This clonotype was observed at least ten times. This CDR3 reads CASSYGGWTEAFF. Written as DNA, the CDR3 is TGTGCCAGCAGCTACGGGGGGTGGACTGAAGCTTTCTTT. V usage is TRBV7-3 and J usage is TRBJ1-1; D might be TRBD1 (5 bases). The V end lost 4 bases, the J end lost 5 bases, and 11 bases lay between the germline ends. In germline, CDR1 is SGHTA, CDR2 FQGTGA. This CDR3 comprises 13 residues.

The chain has TRBV5-1 and TRBJ2-6; perhaps TRBD2 as D (5 bases). The CDR3 covers 15 residues. The germline V gene encodes CDR1 SGHRS and CDR2 YFSETQ. V lost 4 bases to trimming and J lost 0 bases, with 8 bases between them. DNA of the CDR3: TGCGCCAGCAGCGGGGAGTTCTCTGGGGCCAACGTCCTGACTTTC. It specifies CASSGEFSGANVLTF.

A single count supports this clonotype. V usage is TRBV27 and J usage is TRBJ1-5; TRBD1 agrees at 9 bases. This CDR3 region has 17 residues. In germline, CDR1 is MNHEY, CDR2 SMNVEV (reference sequence). After removal of 4 bases from V and 8 bases from J, the junction contained 15 bases not matched to a gene. DNA of the CDR3: TGTGCCAGCAGTTCGTCTCCGGGACAGGGAATAAGGGAGCCCCAGCATTTT. Its translation: CASSSSPGQGIREPQHF.

This clonotype was detected many times. The CDR3: CASSYDGVRTYNEQFF. Written as DNA, the CDR3 is TGTGCCAGCAGTTATGATGGGGTAAGGACTTACAATGAGCAGTTCTTC. This chain uses TRBV6-1 with TRBJ2-1, with D tentatively TRBD2 (5 bases). Between the trimmed V and J ends, which lost 5 bases and 4 bases, there was a span of 18 bases. This CDR3 has 16 amino acids. CDR1 is MNHNS and CDR2 is SASEGT in the germline V gene.

The genes are TRBV29-1 and TRBJ2-7; D call uncertain. V dropped 4 bases and J dropped 0 bases, with 28 bases sitting between them. The CDR3 runs to 19 residues. From germline, CDR1 is SQVTM and CDR2 ANQGSEA. This CDR3 reads CSVVKSGPPDLISSYEQYF. The CDR3 region has the DNA TGCAGCGTTGTAAAGTCCGGACCCCCGGACCTAATAAGCTCCTACGAGCAGTACTTC.

This clonotype turned up a few times. The chain couples TRBV9 to TRBJ1-6, with a possible D match to TRBD1 (5 bases). Germline V gives CDR1 SGDLS, CDR2 YYNGEE. V was trimmed by 3 bases and J by 10 bases, leaving 14 bases between them. This CDR3 comprises 14 residues. The CDR3 loop reads CASSDTGIGSPLHF. CDR3 nucleotide sequence: TGTGCCAGCAGCGATACAGGAATTGGATCACCCCTCCACTTT.

In its sample, this clonotype was seen many times. The V and J genes are TRBV11-2 and TRBJ1-1; D call uncertain. CDR3 length equals 12 residues. The V gene's germline CDR1 is SGHAT and CDR2 FQNNGV. The V gene lost 5 bases and the J gene lost 11 bases, with 15 bases spanning the gap. CDR3: CASSPTAGVAFF. DNA of the CDR3: TGTGCCAGCAGCCCCACGGCCGGGGTGGCTTTCTTT.

This clonotype showed up many times. The V and J genes are TRBV11-3 and TRBJ2-3; 10 nucleotides match TRBD2. This CDR3 region has 17 residues. Germline lookup yields CDR1 SGHNT and CDR2 YENEEA. J was trimmed by 4 bases and V by 6 bases; bases with no gene match: 13. CDR3 amino acids: CASSPPLSGGDPDTQYF. As DNA, the CDR3 is TGTGCCAGCAGTCCCCCCCTCAGCGGGGGGGACCCAGATACGCAGTATTTT.

The V gene is TRBV5-4, the J gene TRBJ2-7; TRBD2 is a possible D gene (6 bases). V lost 5 bases and J 4 bases, leaving 16 bases between the germline ends. The V gene's germline CDR1 is SGHNT and CDR2 YYREEE (reference sequence). This CDR3 contains 14 residues. CDR3 DNA: TGTGCCAGCAGAATATGGGGGGAGCATTACGAGCAGTACTTC. It is translated as CASRIWGEHYEQYF.

In its sample, this clonotype was seen many times. This chain links TRBV20-1 with TRBJ1-6; D perhaps matches TRBD1 (5 bases). V shed 4 bases and J shed 4 bases, with 23 bases lying between them. The CDR3 runs to 18 residues. The germline V gene encodes CDR1 DFQATT and CDR2 SNEGSKA (reference sequence). For the CDR3, the DNA is TGCAGTGCTACAACAGGTCACCGGCGAACAGAATATAATTCACCCCTCCACTTT. It specifies CSATTGHRRTEYNSPLHF.

A few counts support this clonotype. This chain joins TRBV6-2 or TRBV6-3 and TRBJ1-1; D perhaps matches TRBD1 (5 bases). The CDR3 has 13 amino acids. From germline, CDR1 is MNHEY and CDR2 SVGEGT. V was trimmed by 6 bases and J by 11 bases, leaving 19 bases between them. CDR3 amino acids: CASRTLQGISAFF. In nucleotides, the CDR3 is TGTGCCAGCAGGACCCTCCAGGGTATCAGCGCTTTCTTT.

This clonotype came up many times. The chain employs TRBV2 and TRBJ2-7; TRBD1 matches 7 bases. The CDR3 contains 17 residues. J gave up 3 bases and V 7 bases, and 18 bases lay outside the gene matches. CDR1 SNHLY and CDR2 FYNNEI come from the germline V gene. The CDR3 DNA is TGTGCCAGCACCGAACGCCTCCCGGGACAGACAATCTACGAGCAGTACTTC. Protein product: CASTERLPGQTIYEQYF.